This entry describes one T cell receptor beta chain. The record originates from a study of blood T cell repertoires in COVID-19. The germline V and J ends were trimmed by 5 bases and 4 bases, with 17 bases remaining between them. CDR1 is SGHVS and CDR2 is FNYEAQ in the germline V gene. The CDR3 length is 15 residues. Sequencing was performed with immunoSEQ multiplex PCR; in TCRdb, only in-frame clones are kept and a portion is missing. The top ten clones hold roughly a tenth of a sample with more than 250,000 clones, 65% to 90% of them seen once. The chain is built from TRBV7-6 and TRBJ1-2, with a weak D call TRBD1 (5 bases). This TCR was recovered from a woman younger than 30 who had recovered from COVID-19. Sequences were obtained from PBMCs or T cells enriched from blood (not recorded which). CDR3 residues: CASSPIQVGGYGYTF. Written as DNA, the CDR3 is TGTGCCAGCAGCCCTATACAGGTGGGGGGCTATGGCTACACCTTC. The entire variable domain, with the rest obtained from reference TRBV7-6 and TRBJ1-2, is as follows: GAGVSQSPRYKVTKRGQDVALRCDPISGHVSLYWYRQALGQGPEFLTYFNYEAQQDKSGLPNDRFSAERPEGSISTLTIQRTEQRDSAMYRCASSPIQVGGYGYTFGSGTRLTVV.